Below, 15 T cell receptor beta chains from the same sample are listed, as sequenced in a study of CD8 T cells in ankylosing spondylitis. MiXCR was run by TCRdb on the 5' RACE reads, yielding one entry per CDR3 protein. This table holds around 340,000 distinct CDR3 sequences, 20% found once. Sequencing was performed on blood, either unsorted or a sorted T cell fraction (not recorded which). The receptors here all came from a male donor with ankylosing spondylitis or in good health (not recorded which).

The sample holds a few counts of this clonotype. This chain uses TRBV3-1 with TRBJ2-7; 11 bases match TRBD2. From germline, CDR1 is LGHDT and CDR2 YNNKEL (reference sequence). The CDR3 is 16 residues long. Losses at the gene ends were 0 bases for V and 2 bases for J; bases not matched to a gene: 3. The chain's CDR3 is CASSQDDSGGAYEQYF. CDR3 nucleotide sequence: TGTGCCAGCAGCCAAGATGATAGCGGGGGGGCCTACGAGCAGTACTTC.

V is TRBV4-2 and J is TRBJ2-1; 10 bases fit TRBD1. CDR1 is LGHNA, CDR2 YNFKEQ, per germline. The ends lost 4 bases at V and 10 bases at J; junction bases unmatched: 7. CDR3 size: 14 residues. The CDR3 protein is CASSLPGDRGEQFF. The CDR3 region has the DNA TGTGCCAGCAGCCTACCCGGGGACAGGGGCGAGCAGTTCTTC.

This clonotype was detected only a few times. The J gene is TRBJ1-1, the V gene TRBV6-5; weak D call: TRBD1 (6 bases). The CDR3 has 14 residues. V was clipped by 0 bases and J by 4 bases, with 9 bases between them. Germline V gene lookup returns CDR1 MNHEY and CDR2 SVGAGI. CDR3 protein: CASSYSEGGTEAFF. CDR3 nucleotide sequence: TGTGCCAGCAGTTACTCCGAGGGGGGCACTGAAGCTTTCTTT.

The CDR3 region has the DNA TGTGCCAGCAGTTCGGGGACGGAATTAAACATTCAGTACTTC. This encodes CASSSGTELNIQYF. The genes are TRBV12-3 or TRBV12-4 and TRBJ2-4, with D perhaps being TRBD1 or TRBD2 (5 bases each). The CDR3 totals 14 residues. Trimming pared 4 bases from V and 6 bases from J, leaving 13 bases between.

This rearrangement joins TRBV29-1 to TRBJ1-4; possible D gene TRBD1, 5 bases. The CDR3 length is 14 residues. V dropped 7 bases and J dropped 0 bases, with 12 bases sitting between them. The V gene's germline CDR1 is SQVTM and CDR2 ANQGSEA. The CDR3 sequence: CSARGDSTNEKLFF. For the CDR3, the DNA is TGCAGCGCCCGGGGGGACTCAACTAATGAAAAACTGTTTTTT.

The V call is TRBV12-3 or TRBV12-4, the J call TRBJ2-7, with a possible D match to TRBD2 (5 bases). The CDR3 contains 12 residues. V gave up 1 base and J gave up 5 bases, with 6 bases separating them. The CDR3 sequence: CASSLDSDEQYF. The DNA of the CDR3 is TGTGCCAGCAGTTTAGATAGCGACGAGCAGTACTTC.

This chain uses TRBV7-3 with TRBJ2-7; D perhaps matches TRBD2 (6 bases). This CDR3 is built from 14 residues. Germline-derived CDR1 and CDR2 are SGHTA and FQGTGA. V was clipped by 5 bases and J by 5 bases, with 16 bases between them. CDR3 sequence reads: CASSLGGPPDEQYF. The CDR3 coding sequence is TGTGCCAGCAGCCTCGGGGGACCTCCGGACGAGCAGTACTTC.

J is TRBJ2-1 and V is TRBV4-1; 9 nucleotides align to TRBD2. The germline V gene encodes CDR1 MGHRA and CDR2 YSYEKL. CDR3 size: 15 residues. The trim removed 1 base at V and 9 bases at J, leaving 7 bases unmatched. The CDR3 reads CASSQGGGATGEQFF. In DNA, the CDR3 is TGCGCCAGCAGCCAAGGCGGGGGGGCCACGGGTGAGCAGTTCTTC.

CDR3 amino acids: CASSQGSSRETQYF. The CDR3 nucleotides are TGCGCCAGCAGCCAAGGTTCCAGTCGGGAGACCCAGTACTTC. V usage is TRBV4-1 and J usage is TRBJ2-5; D remains ambiguous. Germline V lookup: CDR1 MGHRA, CDR2 YSYEKL. Trimming removed 1 base from V and 5 bases from J, with 11 bases in between. CDR3 length equals 14 residues.

The sample holds a few counts of this clonotype. This sequence joins TRBV7-9 and TRBJ2-5; tentative D call: TRBD2 (5 bases). From germline, CDR1 is SEHNR and CDR2 FQNEAQ (reference sequence). The length of the CDR3 is 15 residues. V lost 3 bases, J lost 2 bases, and 13 bases lay in between. The CDR3 bases are TGTGCCAGCAGCTTCCGATTCGAGGGACAAGAGACCCAGTACTTC. Translated: CASSFRFEGQETQYF.

CDR3 bases: TGCGCCAGCATTGGGAAAGGAGAGACCCAGTACTTC. It yields the protein CASIGKGETQYF. The J gene is TRBJ2-5, the V gene TRBV10-2, with D unresolved. The CDR3 sequence is 12 residues long. V was clipped by 7 bases and J by 4 bases, with 10 bases between them. Germline CDR1 WSHSY, CDR2 SAAADI.

The chain uses TRBV12-3 or TRBV12-4 and TRBJ2-5, with 12 bases identical to TRBD1. The CDR3 has 15 amino acids. Trimming at V came to 5 bases and at J to 5 bases, leaving 6 bases not matched to a gene. CDR3 bases: TGTGCCAGCAGTGCCGGGACAGGGGGCTCGGAGACCCAGTACTTC. Protein product: CASSAGTGGSETQYF.

The chain combines TRBV12-3 or TRBV12-4 with TRBJ2-5; a weak D match, TRBD1 (7 bases). Trimming removed 1 base at V and 9 bases at J, with 24 bases between. The CDR3 runs to 17 residues. The CDR3 loop is CASSLDQTKKQGRPQYF. The CDR3 DNA sequence: TGTGCCAGCAGTTTAGACCAAACCAAAAAACAGGGGAGGCCCCAGTACTTC.

The chain is built from TRBV4-2 and TRBJ2-2; a weak D match, TRBD2 (7 bases). V was trimmed by 0 bases and J by 6 bases, leaving 14 bases between them. The germline V gene encodes CDR1 LGHNA and CDR2 YNFKEQ. The length of the CDR3 is 16 residues. The CDR3 is CASSQDTGGWSGELFF. For the CDR3, the DNA is TGTGCCAGCAGCCAAGATACGGGGGGCTGGTCCGGGGAGCTGTTTTTT.

This clonotype has a handful of counts. The genes are TRBV10-3 and TRBJ2-1; D possibly uses TRBD1 or TRBD2 (5 bases each). The CDR3 length is 15 residues. CDR1 and CDR2 from the germline V gene are ENHRY and SYGVKD. Deletions cut 4 bases from V and 2 bases from J, with 12 bases between. CDR3 sequence reads: CAISGPGGTYNEQFF. The CDR3 DNA sequence: TGTGCCATCAGTGGCCCTGGGGGAACCTACAATGAGCAGTTCTTC.